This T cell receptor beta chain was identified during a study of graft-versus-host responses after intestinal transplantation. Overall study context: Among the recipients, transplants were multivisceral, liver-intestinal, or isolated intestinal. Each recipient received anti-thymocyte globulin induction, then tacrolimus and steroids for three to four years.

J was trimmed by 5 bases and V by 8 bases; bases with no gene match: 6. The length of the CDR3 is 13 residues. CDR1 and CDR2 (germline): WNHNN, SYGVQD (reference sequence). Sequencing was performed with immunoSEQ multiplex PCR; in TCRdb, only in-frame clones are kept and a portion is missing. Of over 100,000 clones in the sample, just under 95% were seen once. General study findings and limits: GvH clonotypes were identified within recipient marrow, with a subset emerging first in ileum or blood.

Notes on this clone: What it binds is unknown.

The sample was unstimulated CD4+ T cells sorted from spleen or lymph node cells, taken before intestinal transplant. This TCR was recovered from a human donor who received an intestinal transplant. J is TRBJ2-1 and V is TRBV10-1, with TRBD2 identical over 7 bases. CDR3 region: CASGRAGDNEQFF. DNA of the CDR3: TGCGCCAGCGGGAGGGCGGGGGACAATGAGCAGTTCTTC.